What follows are 5 T cell receptor beta chains derived from one specimen sequenced in a study of CD8+ T cells in alopecia areata. RNA extraction was followed by reverse transcription into cDNA, which acted as the sequencing template. Here immunoSEQ multiplex PCR was the method, and the copy in TCRdb shows in-frame clones only, minus some. Of around 100,000 clones listed, 45% to 65% are singletons. As for treatment: oral pan-JAK inhibitor, 5-10 mg twice daily. Material: CD4+ T cells sorted from blood, obtained at week 24, from a patient treated with tofacitinib. These receptors were obtained from a human donor with alopecia areata.

The chain is built from TRBV29-1 and TRBJ2-7; D call uncertain. CDR1 and CDR2 (germline): SQVTM, ANQGSEA. This CDR3 has 13 amino acids. Trimming left V 5 bases short and J 4 bases short, with 15 bases between. The CDR3 here is CSVRQQRDYEQYF. The CDR3 nucleotides are TGCAGCGTTCGTCAACAGCGAGATTACGAGCAGTACTTC.

DNA for the CDR3: TGCGCCAGCAGCACAGGACAAATCTACGAGCAGTACTTC. Translating it yields CASSTGQIYEQYF. The V call is TRBV5-1, the J call TRBJ2-7; a possible D gene is TRBD1 (5 bases). The germline gives CDR1 SGHRS, CDR2 YFSETQ. The CDR3 runs 13 residues. V shed 4 bases and J shed 3 bases, with 11 bases lying between them.

This clone has a single count. The chain employs TRBV29-1 and TRBJ2-3; 7 bases align to TRBD1. Per the germline V gene, CDR1 is SQVTM and CDR2 is ANQGSEA. The CDR3 has 16 residues. V lost 4 bases to trimming and J lost 3 bases; unmatched junction nucleotides: 13. CDR3 nucleotide sequence: TGCAGCGTTGGGATCGGAGGACAGGCTCCAACAGATACGCAGTATTTT. It specifies CSVGIGGQAPTDTQYF.

The chain links TRBV29-1 to TRBJ2-1, with 11 positions matching TRBD2. The CDR3 has 18 residues. V gave up 4 bases and J gave up 6 bases; unmatched junction bases: 17. CDR1 is SQVTM and CDR2 is ANQGSEA in the germline V gene. In DNA form, the CDR3 reads TGCAGCGTTGCTAGGGCTAGCGGGGGGCCGTATGTCAGCAATGAGCAGTTCTTC. It translates to CSVARASGGPYVSNEQFF.

The V and J genes are TRBV30 and TRBJ1-2; 7 bases line up with TRBD1. Trimming removed 1 base from V and 5 bases from J; junction bases left unmatched: 13. The CDR3 runs 16 residues. Per the germline V gene, CDR1 is GTSNPN and CDR2 is SVGIG (reference sequence). The CDR3 here is CAWSDPPFRGLYGYTF. CDR3 in DNA: TGTGCCTGGAGTGACCCCCCCTTTAGGGGGCTTTATGGCTACACCTTC.